Following are 21 T cell receptor beta chains from one sample sequenced in a study of regulatory T cells in long-lasting Graves disease. With iRepertoire HTBI primers and Arm-PCR of CDR3 regions, TCR beta libraries were built. TCRdb reprocessed the multiplex PCR reads via MiXCR and lists one record per CDR3 protein. The repertoire holds 350,000 to 400,000 distinct CDR3 sequences, with 15% to 18% as singletons. The time point is: newly diagnosed GD, antithyroid drugs for less than 3 months. Construction of the TCR library relied on RNA isolated from PBMCs. This specimen was peripheral blood mononuclear cells (PBMCs), taken at new diagnosis, from a patient treated with antithyroid drugs. The origin of the receptors is a female donor with Graves disease.

This clonotype was counted between two and nine times. This probably arose from a read error, given a far larger clone one base away. The J gene is TRBJ1-5, the V gene TRBV12-3 or TRBV12-4, with TRBD1 identical over 8 bases. The CDR3 covers 16 residues. The CDR3 reads CASSPLDRGSDQPQHF. The CDR3 DNA sequence: TGTGCCAGCAGCCCCCTAGACAGGGGTAGCGATCAGCCCCAGCATTTT.

This clonotype appeared a few times. The V and J genes are TRBV7-2 and TRBJ1-4; 9 bases are shared with TRBD1. The CDR3 loop spans 15 amino acids. Germline values: CDR1 SGHTA, CDR2 FQGNSA. V lost 4 bases to trimming and J lost 6 bases; unmatched junction nucleotides: 6. DNA of the CDR3: TGTGCCAGCAGCTCTCTTTGGGACAGGGATGAAAAACTGTTTTTT. The encoded protein is CASSSLWDRDEKLFF.

In this sample, this clonotype turned up many times. The rearrangement links TRBV2 to TRBJ1-6; 10 bases match TRBD1. CDR3 size: 15 residues. Germline loops: CDR1 SNHLY, CDR2 FYNNEI. V shed 8 bases and J 10 bases; nucleotides not matched to a gene: 11. CDR3 sequence: CASGGDGTGDSPLHF. As DNA, the CDR3 is TGTGCCAGCGGGGGCGATGGGACAGGGGACTCACCCCTCCACTTT.

The genes are TRBV7-2 and TRBJ1-3; TRBD1 matches 7 bases. J gave up 0 bases and V 5 bases, and 7 bases lay outside the gene matches. This CDR3 comprises 16 residues. Germline CDR1 SGHTA, CDR2 FQGNSA. CDR3 nucleotides: TGTGCCAGCAGCCAAACAGGGGCCAGCTCTGGAAACACCATATATTTT. Its translation: CASSQTGASSGNTIYF.

In this sample, this clonotype turned up a few times. Given a far larger clone just one base away, this is likely a sequencing read error. This chain joins TRBV11-2 and TRBJ2-1; the match to TRBD1 covers 8 bases. The germline V gene has CDR1 SGHAT and CDR2 FQNNGV. The ends lost 5 bases at V and 10 bases at J; junction bases unmatched: 10. This CDR3 has 14 residues. CDR3 sequence (DNA): TGTGCCAGCAGCCCCGGGACAGGAACCTACGAGCAGTTCTTC. Protein product: CASSPGTGTYEQFF.

Of note for this clonotype: Just one base apart from a much larger clone, this may be a read error. V is TRBV7-9 and J is TRBJ2-7, with 11 bases that match TRBD1. The CDR3 sequence is 14 residues long. CDR1 is SEHNR, CDR2 FQNEAQ, per germline (reference sequence). CDR3: CVSSRTGGRYEQYF. CDR3 coding DNA: TGTGTCAGCAGCCGGACAGGGGGCAGATACGAGCAGTACTTC.

There are many counts of this clonotype. V gene TRBV7-6 combines with J gene TRBJ1-5; 10 bases agree with TRBD1. The CDR3 runs 15 residues. V trimming: 5 bases; J trimming: 8 bases; junction bases outside the gene matches: 9. Germline CDR1 SGHVS, CDR2 FNYEAQ. CDR3 sequence: CASSPRTGGIKPQHF. CDR3 nucleotide sequence: TGTGCCAGCAGCCCACGGACAGGGGGGATAAAGCCCCAGCATTTT.

In its sample, this clonotype was seen many times. The CDR3 coding sequence is TGCAGTGCCCTAGCGGGGGGGGATACGCAGTATTTT. It translates to CSALAGGDTQYF. The chain carries TRBV20-1 and TRBJ2-3; 12 nucleotides align to TRBD2. The CDR3 has 12 residues. CDR1 and CDR2 (germline): DFQATT, SNEGSKA (reference sequence). V trimming: 6 bases; J trimming: 6 bases; junction bases outside the gene matches: 1.

CDR3 sequence (DNA): TGTGCCAGCAGCCAAGATGGGGGGGCGCCGGGAGGTGAAGCTTTCTTT. The encoded protein is CASSQDGGAPGGEAFF. The chain recombines TRBV3-1 with TRBJ1-1; maybe TRBD1 (6 bases). The V end lost 0 bases, the J end lost 7 bases, and 18 bases lay between the germline ends. Germline CDR1 and CDR2: LGHDT and YNNKEL (reference sequence). This CDR3 has 16 residues.

On this clonotype: This likely stems from a read error, as it lies one base from a far larger clone. The genes are TRBV7-9 and TRBJ2-5; TRBD2 matches at 9 bases. The CDR3 sequence is 18 residues long. Germline values: CDR1 SEHNR, CDR2 FQNEAQ (reference sequence). As DNA, the CDR3 is TGTGTCAGCAGCCCATCTGGGGGTGGCGGGAGGGCCGGAGAGACCCAGTACTTC. It codes for CVSSPSGGGGRAGETQYF.

For this clonotype: A junction boundary mismatches the germline segment, possibly from a read error. The chain is built from TRBV2 and TRBJ2-3, with D unclear. Germline CDR1 SNHLY, CDR2 FYNNEI. The CDR3 is 15 residues long. Here the CDR3 reads CASRPHTDGFDTQCF. The DNA for the CDR3 is TGTGCCAGCAGACCCCATACTGATGGGTTTGATACGCAGTGTTTT.

This clonotype was seen repeatedly, ten times or more. The chain employs TRBV28 and TRBJ2-5, with no clear D. CDR1 and CDR2 from the germline V gene are MDHEN and SYDVKM. Trimming left V 3 bases short and J 0 bases short, with 8 bases between. The CDR3 has 14 residues. CDR3 nucleotides: TGTGCCAGCAGTTTTGTGGGGTACCAAGAGACCCAGTACTTC. Its protein is CASSFVGYQETQYF.

This clonotype was recorded at least ten times. J is TRBJ2-5 and V is TRBV12-3 or TRBV12-4; TRBD2 matches 11 bases. V trimming: 2 bases; J trimming: 2 bases; junction bases outside the gene matches: 22. CDR3 length: 22 residues. This CDR3 reads CASSLRRTGLRLAGMEQETQYF. The CDR3, as DNA: TGTGCCAGCAGTTTACGGAGGACAGGGTTGCGACTAGCGGGGATGGAACAAGAGACCCAGTACTTC.

This clonotype has ten or more counts. The chain is built from TRBV2 and TRBJ2-3, with D maybe TRBD1 (5 bases). The CDR3 is made up of 15 amino acids. The germline CDR1 and CDR2 sequences are SNHLY and FYNNEI. Trimming stripped 4 bases from V and 6 bases from J, with 17 bases between. The DNA for the CDR3 is TGTGCCAGCAGTGTAAGTCCGGATAAGGGGGATACGCAGTATTTT. Translation gives CASSVSPDKGDTQYF.

There are many counts of this clonotype. The V gene is TRBV6-5, the J gene TRBJ2-7, with D perhaps TRBD2 (6 bases). The CDR3 spans 14 residues. V lost 2 bases to trimming and J lost 3 bases, with 11 bases between them. Per germline, CDR1 MNHEY and CDR2 SVGAGI. The CDR3 nucleotides are TGTGCCAGCAGTTACCCGGGGGAGGACTACGAGCAGTACTTC. This sequence encodes CASSYPGEDYEQYF.

This clonotype was observed at least ten times. This chain links TRBV6-1 with TRBJ1-1, with 7 nucleotides matching TRBD1. Germline V lookup: CDR1 MNHNS, CDR2 SASEGT. This CDR3 spans 14 amino acids. The V gene end was trimmed by 5 bases and the J gene end by 1 base; junction bases not matched to a gene: 4. CDR3 protein: CASSRRQGNTEAFF. In nucleotides, the CDR3 is TGTGCCAGCAGTCGTCGACAGGGGAACACTGAAGCTTTCTTT.

The chain uses TRBV6-1 and TRBJ2-1, with a possible D match to TRBD2 (5 bases). V was shortened by 4 bases and J by 0 bases, with 10 bases between the two germline ends. The CDR3 sequence is 15 residues long. Looked up from germline, CDR1 is MNHNS and CDR2 is SASEGT. The CDR3, as DNA: TGTGCCAGCAGTGCGGCGGGCTTCTCCTACAATGAGCAGTTCTTC. Translating it yields CASSAAGFSYNEQFF.

The sample holds a few counts of this clonotype. The junction differs from germline at one of its ends, possibly a read error. The chain is built from TRBV30 and TRBJ1-2; weak D call: TRBD1 (6 bases). The CDR3 covers 15 residues. Germline-derived CDR1 and CDR2 are GTSNPN and SVGIG (reference sequence). The CDR3 is CVWSEASGVWPGYTF. DNA for the CDR3: TGTGTCTGGAGTGAAGCCTCAGGGGTGTGGCCTGGCTACACCTTC.

In its sample, this clonotype was seen many times. The V call is TRBV29-1, the J call TRBJ2-7; D call uncertain. Germline V gives CDR1 SQVTM, CDR2 ANQGSEA. The CDR3 runs to 12 residues. Trimming stripped 0 bases from V and 0 bases from J, with 3 bases between. CDR3 DNA sequence: TGCAGCGTTGAAGACAGCTCCTACGAGCAGTACTTC. It encodes CSVEDSSYEQYF.

This clonotype occurred many times. This chain joins TRBV7-2 and TRBJ1-3; no clear D. The germline V and J ends were trimmed by 1 base and 4 bases, with 20 bases remaining between them. Germline V CDR1 and CDR2: SGHTA, FQGNSA. The CDR3 covers 18 residues. The CDR3 reads CASSLVLDVGRPGNTIYF. The CDR3, as DNA: TGTGCCAGCAGCTTAGTTCTCGATGTGGGTCGGCCAGGAAACACCATATATTTT.

This clonotype was seen ten or more times. The chain is built from TRBV27 and TRBJ1-2; no firm D call. Germline CDR1 is MNHEY and CDR2 is SMNVEV (reference sequence). The germline V and J ends were trimmed by 3 bases and 6 bases, with 17 bases remaining between them. CDR3 length: 15 amino acids. The CDR3 spells CASSFPAIRLDGYTF. DNA of the CDR3: TGTGCCAGCAGTTTTCCAGCCATTAGGTTGGATGGCTACACCTTC.